Below are 27 T cell receptor beta chains sequenced from a single sample in a study of T cells in Graves' hyperthyroidism and ophthalmopathy (dated by TCRdb to about 2019). Library preparation used multiplex PCR. TCRdb names Illumina HiSeq 2000 as the instrument used. The TCR beta CDR3 regions were amplified from the RNA transcripts. The first round of RT-PCR for the TCR CDR3 was performed with the HTBI primer set and the Qiagen OneStep RT-PCR kit. TCRdb applied fastp at Q25 and MiXCR to the public reads, then kept only in-frame beta chains. Every distinct CDR3 protein forms one entry, paired with its most common genes and DNA. The sample table holds about 300,000 distinct CDR3 sequences, of which about 19% were seen once. The ten largest make up roughly 40% of the sample. The specimen was blood. Source of these receptors: a man between 50 and 59 years old with Graves' ophthalmopathy.

This clonotype was seen ten or more times. The gene calls are TRBV6-1 and TRBJ1-5; 7 bases fit TRBD1. The germline gives CDR1 MNHNS, CDR2 SASEGT. The CDR3 has 15 amino acids. V was clipped by 8 bases and J by 0 bases; unmatched bases: 7. The CDR3 nucleotides read TGTGCCAGCTCCGAGGGGGCGGCTAGCAATCAGCCCCAGCATTTT. Translation: CASSEGAASNQPQHF.

This clonotype was observed a few times. The gene calls are TRBV28 and TRBJ1-2; D may be TRBD1 (5 bases). Germline V gene data show CDR1 as MDHEN and CDR2 as SYDVKM. The CDR3 is 12 residues long. Trimming left V 3 bases short and J 8 bases short, with 10 bases between. The CDR3 protein is CASSFGGKGYTF. DNA of the CDR3: TGTGCCAGCAGTTTCGGGGGGAAAGGCTACACCTTC.

Here the CDR3 reads CASSFTKGSPLHF. Here the CDR3 DNA reads TGTGCCAGCAGCTTTACGAAAGGCTCACCCCTCCACTTT. V and J are TRBV11-3 and TRBJ1-6; D is ambiguous. CDR1 is SGHNT, CDR2 YENEEA, per germline. The CDR3 runs 13 residues. V lost 3 bases and J lost 10, with 10 bases in between. Drawing the rest from reference TRBV11-3 and TRBJ1-6, the complete variable domain is EAGVVQSPRYKIIEKKQPVAFWCNPISGHNTLYWYLQNLGQGPELLIRYENEEAVDDSQLPKDRFSAERLKGVDSTLKIQPAELGDSAVYLCASSFTKGSPLHFGNGTRLTVT.

The chain combines TRBV9 with TRBJ1-1; D not resolved. The CDR3 contains 14 residues. Germline V lookup: CDR1 SGDLS, CDR2 YYNGEE. V was trimmed by 0 bases and J by 2 bases, leaving 8 bases between them. This CDR3 is CASSVGVTNTEAFF. CDR3 nucleotide sequence: TGTGCCAGCAGCGTAGGTGTCACTAACACTGAAGCTTTCTTT.

This clonotype was detected a few times. This sequence joins TRBV30 and TRBJ1-1; D may be TRBD1 (5 bases). Germline CDR1 GTSNPN, CDR2 SVGIG (reference sequence). The ends were cut back, 5 bases at V and 4 bases at J, with 14 bases in the middle. The CDR3 extends over 13 amino acids. This CDR3 reads CAWALGPGTEAFF. The CDR3 nucleotides read TGTGCCTGGGCTTTGGGGCCGGGCACTGAAGCTTTCTTT.

About this clonotype: A much larger clone differs from this one at a single base, so this may be a read error. The chain recombines TRBV5-1 with TRBJ2-1; 11 bases agree with TRBD2. The CDR3 runs to 19 residues. J gave up 2 bases and V 4 bases, and 14 bases lay outside the gene matches. Germline V gene lookup returns CDR1 SGHRS and CDR2 YFSETQ. CDR3 DNA sequence: TGCGCCAGCAGCGTTGGACTAGCGGGTGCTCATTCCGCCTACAATGAGCAGTTCTTC. It translates to CASSVGLAGAHSAYNEQFF.

J is TRBJ2-6 and V is TRBV10-2; weak D call: TRBD2 (5 bases). Germline loops: CDR1 WSHSY, CDR2 SAAADI. The CDR3 runs 15 residues. V lost 2 bases to trimming and J lost 5 bases, with 10 bases between them. The CDR3 loop reads CASSEEGVWANVLTF. CDR3 sequence (DNA): TGCGCCAGCAGTGAGGAGGGCGTCTGGGCCAACGTCCTGACTTTC.

This clonotype was seen only a few times. This chain uses TRBV18 with TRBJ2-5; D uncertain. Germline CDR1 KGHSH, CDR2 LQKENI. The V end was cut by 2 bases, the J end by 6 bases, with 10 bases between. This CDR3 contains 13 residues. Here the CDR3 reads CASSPSLGQTQYF. As DNA, the CDR3 is TGTGCCAGCTCACCATCTCTAGGCCAGACCCAGTACTTC.

The V gene is TRBV5-1, the J gene TRBJ1-1; TRBD1 aligns across 7 bases. Losses at the gene ends were 0 bases for V and 4 bases for J; bases not matched to a gene: 3. Germline values: CDR1 SGHRS, CDR2 YFSETQ. The CDR3 has 14 amino acids. This CDR3 is CASSLGYRGTEAFF. The CDR3 nucleotides read TGCGCCAGCAGCTTGGGCTACAGGGGCACTGAAGCTTTCTTT. Variable domain in full (rest from reference TRBV5-1 and TRBJ1-1): KAGVTQTPRYLIKTRGQQVTLSCSPISGHRSVSWYQQTPGQGLQFLFEYFSETQRNKGNFPGRFSGRQFSNSRSEMNVSTLELGDSALYLCASSLGYRGTEAFFGQGTRLTVV.

This sequence joins TRBV28 and TRBJ2-2; a possible D gene is TRBD1 (8 bases). The germline V gene has CDR1 MDHEN and CDR2 SYDVKM. This CDR3 has 16 residues. With 7 bases removed from V and 1 base from J, the gap between germline ends came to 16 bases. The CDR3 region has the DNA TGTGCCAGCACCAAACAGGGGGGGAGGAACACCGGGGAGCTGTTTTTT. It codes for CASTKQGGRNTGELFF.

This clonotype was seen many times. The rearrangement links TRBV6-1 to TRBJ2-5; TRBD2 aligns across 10 bases. CDR1 is MNHNS, CDR2 SASEGT, per germline. This CDR3 region has 15 residues. J lost 5 bases, V lost 10 bases, and 13 bases had no gene match. DNA for the CDR3: TGTGCCACCCCTAGGACTAGCGGCCCTGGGGAGACCCAGTACTTC. Amino acids: CATPRTSGPGETQYF.

The J gene is TRBJ1-2, the V gene TRBV20-1; TRBD1 matches 12 bases. The CDR3 is 15 residues long. Germline V gene data show CDR1 as DFQATT and CDR2 as SNEGSKA (reference sequence). V shed 5 bases and J 5 bases; nucleotides not matched to a gene: 9. CDR3 protein: CSAATGTGGRYGYTF. The CDR3 DNA is TGCAGTGCTGCAACCGGGACAGGGGGCCGGTATGGCTACACCTTC.

This clonotype was recorded a few times. V usage is TRBV28 and J usage is TRBJ2-6, with D perhaps given as TRBD1 or TRBD2 (5 bases each). Per germline, CDR1 MDHEN and CDR2 SYDVKM. This CDR3 is 16 amino acids long. Trimming cost V 1 base and J 0 bases, with 7 bases left between them. The CDR3 is CASSLSGPSGANVLTF. In nucleotides, the CDR3 is TGTGCCAGCAGTTTATCGGGGCCCTCTGGGGCCAACGTCCTGACTTTC. The full variable domain, with the rest looked up from reference TRBV28 and TRBJ2-6, is DVKVTQSSRYLVKRTGEKVFLECVQDMDHENMFWYRQDPGLGLRLIYFSYDVKMKEKGDIPEGYSVSREKKERFSLILESASTNQTSMYLCASSLSGPSGANVLTFGAGSRLTVL.

There are many counts of this clonotype. The V gene is TRBV11-2, the J gene TRBJ2-1; maybe TRBD2 (5 bases). The germline gives CDR1 SGHAT, CDR2 FQNNGV. Trimming pared 5 bases from V and 6 bases from J, leaving 17 bases between. The CDR3 consists of 15 residues. CDR3 region: CASSPLIALVNEQFF. Written as DNA, the CDR3 is TGTGCCAGCAGCCCCCTAATAGCGCTAGTCAATGAGCAGTTCTTC.

This clonotype was counted at least ten times. V and J are TRBV7-8 and TRBJ1-1; 9 positions agree with TRBD1. J lost 4 bases, V lost 5 bases, and 5 bases had no gene match. There are 14 residues in the CDR3. The V gene's germline CDR1 is SGHVS and CDR2 FQNEAQ. CDR3 protein: CASSEGTGRTEAFF. The CDR3 DNA reads TGTGCCAGCAGCGAGGGGACAGGGCGCACTGAAGCTTTCTTT.

The sample holds a few counts of this clonotype. V gene TRBV5-1 combines with J gene TRBJ2-3, with 9 bases identical to TRBD2. Per germline, CDR1 SGHRS and CDR2 YFSETQ. V lost 0 bases, J lost 8 bases, and 10 bases stayed unmatched. The CDR3 totals 16 residues. The CDR3 sequence: CASSLAVSGSQGTQYF. The DNA of the CDR3 is TGCGCCAGCAGCTTGGCGGTTAGCGGGAGTCAGGGTACGCAGTATTTT.

This clonotype showed up many times. The V and J genes are TRBV11-2 and TRBJ2-7; D may correspond to TRBD1 or TRBD2 (5 bases each). Trimming stripped 5 bases from V and 2 bases from J, with 16 bases between. This CDR3 is 15 amino acids long. CDR1 is SGHAT, CDR2 FQNNGV, per germline. CDR3 sequence (DNA): TGTGCCAGCAGCCCGGCCTCGGGGACCACCTACGAGCAGTACTTC. It is translated as CASSPASGTTYEQYF.

CDR3 nucleotides: TGTGCCAGCAGCCGCTTGGACAGGGGTGTGATAAGCAATCAGCCCCAGCATTTT. It specifies CASSRLDRGVISNQPQHF. This chain connects TRBV28 to TRBJ1-5; 9 nucleotides match TRBD1. V lost 6 bases to trimming and J lost 1 base; unmatched junction nucleotides: 13. CDR3 length: 18 amino acids. Germline V gene data show CDR1 as MDHEN and CDR2 as SYDVKM.

This chain connects TRBV5-1 to TRBJ2-1, with no clear D. CDR3 length: 14 amino acids. Germline lookup yields CDR1 SGHRS and CDR2 YFSETQ. The germline V and J ends were trimmed by 5 bases and 0 bases, with 9 bases remaining between them. Here the CDR3 reads CASRVFLSYNEQFF. Here the CDR3 DNA reads TGCGCCAGCAGGGTTTTTCTCTCCTACAATGAGCAGTTCTTC.

This clonotype showed up many times. CDR3 coding DNA: TGTGCCAGCAGCTTACAAAGCTCTGGGGCCAACGTCCTGACTTTC. Translation: CASSLQSSGANVLTF. The genes are TRBV7-3 and TRBJ2-6; D remains ambiguous. Trimming shortened V by 2 bases and J by 0 bases, and 5 bases separated the two germline ends. The CDR3 covers 15 residues. Germline V CDR1 and CDR2: SGHTA, FQGTGA.

Ten or more counts support this clonotype. Written as DNA, the CDR3 is TGTGCCACCAGTGATAAGGGGACACTTAATGAGCAGTTCTTC. Translated, it gives CATSDKGTLNEQFF. The V gene is TRBV24-1, the J gene TRBJ2-1; a possible D gene is TRBD1 (6 bases). Germline values: CDR1 KGHDR, CDR2 SFDVKD. Between the trimmed V and J ends, which lost 3 bases and 7 bases, there was a span of 12 bases. This CDR3 contains 14 residues.

Regarding this clonotype: A clone one base away is much larger, so this may be a read error. The chain couples TRBV11-2 to TRBJ2-1; the D gene is possibly TRBD2 (5 bases). V shed 3 bases and J shed 4 bases, with 13 bases lying between them. CDR1 SGHAT and CDR2 FQNNGV come from the germline V gene. The CDR3 has 15 amino acids. The CDR3 DNA sequence: TGTGCCAGCAGCTTTACGGACGGGAATTACAATGAGCAGTTCTTC. Its protein product is CASSFTDGNYNEQFF. Together with reference TRBV11-2 and TRBJ2-1, the CDR3 gives the full variable domain: EAGVAQSPRYKIIEKRQSVAFWCNPISGHATLYWYQQILGQGPKLLIQFQNNGVVDDSQLPKDRFSAERLKGVDSTLKIQPAKLEDSAVYLCASSFTDGNYNEQFFGPGTRLTVL.

This rearrangement joins TRBV27 to TRBJ2-7; 9 nucleotides match TRBD1. The CDR3 totals 16 residues. With V trimmed by 2 bases and J by 4 bases, 9 bases remained unmatched. Germline V gene lookup returns CDR1 MNHEY and CDR2 SMNVEV (reference sequence). DNA for the CDR3: TGTGCCAGCAGTTTAAGGGAACAGGGGGCTAGGTACGAGCAGTACTTC. This codes for CASSLREQGARYEQYF.

This clonotype was found many times. This chain joins TRBV3-1 and TRBJ2-5; D perhaps matches TRBD2 (6 bases). V lost 1 base and J 5 bases, leaving 8 bases between the germline ends. From germline, CDR1 is LGHDT and CDR2 YNNKEL (reference sequence). CDR3 length: 13 amino acids. CDR3 coding DNA: TGTGCCAGCAGCCAAGGGAGGGCTGAGACCCAGTACTTC. Amino acid sequence: CASSQGRAETQYF.

V is TRBV10-3 and J is TRBJ1-4; no definite D call. The germline V and J ends were trimmed by 3 bases and 7 bases, with 12 bases remaining between them. The CDR3 is 14 amino acids. Germline V gene data show CDR1 as ENHRY and CDR2 as SYGVKD. The CDR3 nucleotides are TGTGCCATCAGTGAAGAGCACAAGGGTGAAAAACTGTTTTTT. Translating gives CAISEEHKGEKLFF.

A few counts support this clonotype. The chain joins TRBV25-1 to TRBJ1-5; D is unresolved. Germline V lookup: CDR1 MGHDK, CDR2 SYGVNS. This CDR3 contains 15 residues. Here the CDR3 reads CVGTSLQVGHQPQHF. The CDR3, as DNA: TGTGTCGGAACTTCGCTACAAGTTGGGCATCAGCCCCAGCATTTT.

J is TRBJ2-7 and V is TRBV11-2; D is undetermined. V lost 0 bases to trimming and J lost 4 bases, with 7 bases between them. The CDR3 loop spans 13 amino acids. CDR1 is SGHAT, CDR2 FQNNGV, per germline. This CDR3 reads CASSLEPFYEQYF. The CDR3 nucleotides are TGTGCCAGCAGCTTAGAACCATTTTACGAGCAGTACTTC.